These 19 T cell receptor beta chains came from one sample sequenced in a study of identifying expanded T cells in peripheral blood. Sequenced by immunoSEQ multiplex PCR; TCRdb stores in-frame clones only, minus some. The sample records roughly 75,000 clones, roughly nine tenths being singletons. The sample taken for sequencing was blood. These receptor sequences come from a person aged 18-69 years in good health.

The rearrangement uses TRBV5-1 and TRBJ2-7; 10 positions match TRBD1. J was trimmed by 6 bases and V by 4 bases; bases with no gene match: 7. CDR1 SGHRS and CDR2 YFSETQ come from the germline V gene. The CDR3 contains 14 residues. The CDR3 loop reads CASSQDRGAGEQYF. CDR3 nucleotide sequence: TGCGCCAGCAGCCAGGACAGGGGGGCCGGCGAGCAGTACTTC.

The chain uses TRBV7-2 and TRBJ1-1; no reliable D call. This CDR3 has 14 amino acids. Trimming cost V 5 bases and J 0 bases, with 10 bases left between them. In germline, CDR1 is SGHTA, CDR2 FQGNSA. Here the CDR3 DNA reads TGTGCCAGCAGCGGAGGACGAATGAACACTGAAGCTTTCTTT. This codes for CASSGGRMNTEAFF.

The V gene is TRBV19, the J gene TRBJ2-7; D possibly corresponds to TRBD1 (6 bases). From germline, CDR1 is LNHDA and CDR2 SQIVND (reference sequence). V was pared by 6 bases and J by 5 bases, with 14 bases between. This CDR3 is 13 amino acids long. CDR3 amino acids: CASSNRAGDEQYF. The CDR3 DNA is TGTGCCAGTAGCAACAGGGCAGGAGACGAGCAGTACTTC.

The chain recombines TRBV12-5 with TRBJ2-3, with D possibly called TRBD1 or TRBD2 (6 bases each). CDR3 length equals 15 residues. The ends were cut back, 8 bases at V and 6 bases at J, with 21 bases in the middle. The germline V gene has CDR1 LGHNT and CDR2 FRNRAP. The CDR3 spells CASPYLRGGGDTQYF. Here the CDR3 DNA reads TGTGCTAGTCCCTACCTCAGGGGAGGAGGCGATACGCAGTATTTT.

The J gene is TRBJ1-5, the V gene TRBV18; 9 bases match TRBD1. V shed 5 bases, J shed 5 bases, and the junction held 4 bases outside the gene matches. CDR1 and CDR2 from the germline V gene are KGHSH and LQKENI. This CDR3 has 14 residues. CDR3 amino acids: CASSSGQGHQPQHF. CDR3 DNA sequence: TGTGCCAGCTCATCAGGACAGGGGCATCAGCCCCAGCATTTT. The variable domain in full, completed from reference TRBV18 and TRBJ1-5, reads NAGVMQNPRHLVRRRGQEARLRCSPMKGHSHVYWYRQLPEEGLKFMVYLQKENIIDESGMPKERFSAEFPKEGPSILRIQQVVRGDSAAYFCASSSGQGHQPQHFGDGTRLSIL.

The rearrangement links TRBV1 to TRBJ2-6. TRBV1 is an annotated pseudogene. The CDR3 extends over 18 amino acids. CDR3: CTSSQEKVGGAGANVLTF. CDR3 DNA: TGCACCAGCAGCCAAGAAAAGGTGGGGGGCGCTGGGGCCAACGTCCTGACTTTC.

The gene calls are TRBV19 and TRBJ2-3, with unresolved D. This CDR3 has 13 residues. The V and J ends lost 7 bases and 2 bases respectively, with 10 bases between them. Germline CDR1 LNHDA, CDR2 SQIVND (reference sequence). The CDR3 protein is CASIPLYTDTQYF. As DNA, the CDR3 is TGTGCCAGTATCCCTCTATACACAGATACGCAGTATTTT.

The chain is built from TRBV9 and TRBJ1-6, with D tentatively TRBD1 (5 bases). Germline values: CDR1 SGDLS, CDR2 YYNGEE. V lost 3 bases, J lost 6 bases, and 13 bases lay in between. The CDR3 runs to 15 residues. The CDR3 region is CASSAKGQTNSPLHF. As DNA, the CDR3 is TGTGCCAGCAGCGCAAAAGGACAAACTAATTCACCCCTCCACTTT.

The genes are TRBV19 and TRBJ2-3, with 9 positions matching TRBD2. Germline V gene sequence: CDR1 LNHDA, CDR2 SQIVND (reference sequence). CDR3 length: 15 residues. With V trimmed by 9 bases and J by 0 bases, 7 bases remained unmatched. CDR3 protein: CASSTSGYSTDTQYF. Here the CDR3 DNA reads TGTGCCAGCTCGACTAGCGGATATAGCACAGATACGCAGTATTTT.

This clone has a handful of counts. J is TRBJ2-1 and V is TRBV5-1, with 10 positions matching TRBD2. Trimming took 4 bases from V and 7 from J; bases not matched to a gene: 8. The germline gives CDR1 SGHRS, CDR2 YFSETQ. The CDR3 extends over 15 amino acids. The CDR3 is CASSKNSGGNNEQFF. The CDR3 DNA is TGCGCCAGCAGCAAGAATAGCGGGGGGAATAATGAGCAGTTCTTC.

This clone was picked up one time. The J gene is TRBJ2-7, the V gene TRBV28, with TRBD1 matching 7 bases. Germline V gene sequence: CDR1 MDHEN, CDR2 SYDVKM. V shed 7 bases and J 1 base; nucleotides not matched to a gene: 7. The CDR3 runs 14 residues. CDR3 in DNA: TGTGCCAGCAAAATACAGGGGACATCCTACGAGCAGTACTTC. Translating gives CASKIQGTSYEQYF.

This chain joins TRBV20-1 and TRBJ2-5; D is uncertain. The length of the CDR3 is 11 residues. Trimming shortened V by 1 base and J by 2 bases, and 2 bases separated the two germline ends. Per the germline V gene, CDR1 is DFQATT and CDR2 is SNEGSKA (reference sequence). CDR3 region: CSARGQETQYF. CDR3 nucleotide sequence: TGCAGTGCTAGAGGACAAGAGACCCAGTACTTC.

The chain recombines TRBV18 with TRBJ2-6, with 15 bases aligning to TRBD2. Germline assignment: CDR1 KGHSH and CDR2 LQKENI. The CDR3 sequence is 20 residues long. V was clipped by 3 bases and J by 0 bases; unmatched bases: 6. As DNA, the CDR3 is TGTGCCAGCTCACCGCGGACTAGCGGGAGGGGGAGCTCTGGGGCCAACGTCCTGACTTTC. Amino acid sequence: CASSPRTSGRGSSGANVLTF.

The V and J genes are TRBV28 and TRBJ2-7; 7 bases match TRBD1. Germline V CDR1 and CDR2: MDHEN, SYDVKM. The V segment lost 4 bases and the J segment 3 bases; nucleotides outside the gene matches: 9. The CDR3 has 15 amino acids. CDR3 protein: CASSSSGQKNYEQYF. The CDR3 DNA sequence: TGTGCCAGCAGTTCGTCGGGACAGAAGAACTACGAGCAGTACTTC.

J is TRBJ2-1 and V is TRBV4-1, with D perhaps given as TRBD1 or TRBD2 (5 bases each). Looked up from germline, CDR1 is MGHRA and CDR2 is YSYEKL. The V and J ends lost 2 bases and 8 bases respectively, with 22 bases between them. The CDR3 is 17 amino acids. CDR3: CASSQWGPGTSRDEQFF. The CDR3 DNA follows: TGCGCCAGCAGCCAATGGGGCCCCGGGACCTCCCGTGATGAGCAGTTCTTC.

The chain is built from TRBV29-1 and TRBJ2-1; TRBD2 matches 9 bases. V shed 0 bases, J shed 0 bases, and the junction held 0 bases outside the gene matches. The CDR3 has 15 amino acids. The germline V gene has CDR1 SQVTM and CDR2 ANQGSEA. In DNA form, the CDR3 reads TGCAGCGTTGAAGAGCGGGGGGGCTCCTACAATGAGCAGTTCTTC. This encodes CSVEERGGSYNEQFF.

V usage is TRBV15 and J usage is TRBJ1-4, with D unclear. V dropped 1 base and J dropped 4 bases, with 4 bases sitting between them. Looked up from germline, CDR1 is LNHNV and CDR2 is YYDKDF (reference sequence). The CDR3 spans 13 residues. The CDR3 reads CATSRGHNEKLFF. CDR3 DNA: TGTGCCACCAGCAGAGGCCATAATGAAAAACTGTTTTTT.

This clone was counted between two and nine times. The chain has TRBV4-1 and TRBJ1-5, with TRBD1 matching over 9 bases. Germline loops: CDR1 MGHRA, CDR2 YSYEKL. CDR3 length: 16 amino acids. Trimming removed 0 bases from V and 4 bases from J; junction bases left unmatched: 4. The CDR3 protein is CASSQEAGTGNQPQHF. DNA of the CDR3: TGCGCCAGCAGCCAAGAAGCCGGGACAGGGAATCAGCCCCAGCATTTT.

The rearrangement links TRBV4-3 to TRBJ2-4; 8 positions agree with TRBD1. The CDR3 is made up of 13 amino acids. Unmatched junction bases numbered 13, after V lost 7 bases and J lost 14 bases. Germline V gene lookup returns CDR1 LGHNA and CDR2 YSLEER. Here the CDR3 reads CASKTRTGTGEYF. CDR3 nucleotide sequence: TGCGCCAGCAAAACCAGAACCGGGACAGGCGAGTACTTC.